Listed below are T cell receptor beta chains from one sample, sequenced in a study of siplizumab effects on memory and regulatory T cells. Measured with immunoSEQ multiplex PCR; TCRdb has only the in-frame clones, and not every one. The profile shows 100,000 or so clones, under 95% of them singletons. The specimen sequenced was Tregs sorted from blood. Source of these receptors: a human donor in good health. CDR3s include the opening cysteine and the closing phenylalanine or tryptophan. The order of the fields is clone size, V gene, D gene, J gene, CDR3 protein, CDR3 DNA. D genes are given only for firm matches. A clone size is listed for some rows: how often the clone was seen (once, few, many), or a class if it is expanded.

>NA|TRBV19|NA|TRBJ2-1
CASTPGTQVHEQFF
TGTGCCAGTACTCCCGGGACCCAAGTCCATGAGCAGTTCTTC
>NA|TRBV7-6|TRBD1|TRBJ2-1
CASSRDRTVNEQFF
TGTGCCAGCAGCCGGGACAGAACAGTCAATGAGCAGTTCTTC
>once|TRBV20-1|NA|TRBJ1-1
CSARGGGAFF
TGCAGTGCTAGAGGTGGGGGAGCTTTCTTT
>NA|TRBV6-6|TRBD1|TRBJ1-5
CASSQRQGHQPQHF
TGTGCCAGCAGTCAACGACAGGGCCATCAGCCCCAGCATTTT
>few|TRBV14|NA|TRBJ1-2
CASSQTLFAGYGYTF
TGTGCCAGCAGCCAAACATTGTTTGCTGGATATGGCTACACCTTC
>NA|TRBV6-6|NA|TRBJ2-3
CASSYPLLGDTDTQYF
TGTGCCAGCAGTTACCCGCTTTTGGGCGACACAGATACGCAGTATTTT
>once|TRBV7-9|NA|TRBJ1-1
CASSLHYRGRANTEAFF
TGTGCCAGCAGCTTACATTACCGGGGTAGGGCGAACACTGAAGCTTTCTTT
>NA|TRBV7-3|NA|TRBJ2-4
CASSLSGIEDIQYF
TGTGCCAGCAGCTTAAGCGGGATTGAAGACATTCAGTACTTC
>NA|TRBV2|NA|TRBJ1-6
CASSNREDSPLHF
TGTGCCAGCAGTAACAGGGAAGATTCACCCCTCCACTTT
>NA|TRBV7-9|NA|TRBJ1-1
CASSLAQGHTEAFF
TGTGCCAGCAGCTTAGCGCAGGGACACACTGAAGCTTTCTTT
>NA|TRBV11-2|NA|TRBJ2-1
CASSLGQGGGNEQFF
TGTGCCAGCAGCTTAGGGCAGGGAGGGGGCAATGAGCAGTTCTTC
>NA|TRBV7-9|NA|TRBJ2-3
CASSPKGGDTQYF
TGTGCCAGCAGCCCTAAGGGGGGCGATACGCAGTATTTT
>NA|TRBV21-1|NA|TRBJ2-7
CASSKAVGPYEQYF
TGTGCCAGCAGCAAAGCGGTGGGACCCTACGAGCAGTACTTC
>NA|TRBV28|NA|TRBJ2-2
CASSLLGAGNTGELFF
TGTGCCAGCAGTTTATTAGGGGCAGGGAACACCGGGGAGCTGTTTTTT
>NA|TRBV12-5|NA|TRBJ1-4
CASGLYQGTEKLFF
TGTGCTAGTGGTTTGTACCAGGGGACTGAAAAACTGTTTTTT
>NA|TRBV20-1|NA|TRBJ2-7
CSALGLEQYF
TGCAGTGCTTTAGGTCTCGAGCAGTACTTC
>NA|TRBV11-2|TRBD2|TRBJ2-1
CASSLEPAGGPSSEQFF
TGTGCCAGCAGCTTAGAACCAGCGGGAGGGCCATCGAGTGAGCAGTTCTTC
>NA|TRBV4-2|NA|TRBJ2-7
CASSQDFGDPNTYEQYF
TGTGCCAGCAGCCAAGATTTCGGGGACCCGAATACCTACGAGCAGTACTTC
>NA|TRBV29-1|TRBD2|TRBJ2-1
CSVCLAGGPPYNEQFF
TGCAGCGTATGTCTAGCGGGAGGGCCGCCCTACAATGAGCAGTTCTTC
>NA|TRBV25-1|NA|TRBJ2-1
CASSDRQKQFF
TGTGCCAGCAGTGATAGACAAAAGCAGTTCTTC
>NA|TRBV7-7|NA|TRBJ2-5
CASSLMSGYQETQYF
TGTGCTAGCAGCTTAATGAGCGGATACCAAGAGACCCAGTACTTC
>NA|TRBV7-9|NA|TRBJ2-1
CASSKRASALLNEQFF
TGTGCCAGCAGCAAAAGAGCTAGCGCCCTCTTGAATGAGCAGTTCTTC
>few|TRBV7-9|NA|TRBJ1-5
CASSLGEYQPQHF
TGTGCCAGCAGCTTAGGGGAATATCAGCCCCAGCATTTT
>NA|TRBV15|NA|TRBJ2-1
CATRSSRILGWGEQFF
TGTGCCACCCGGAGTAGCCGAATATTGGGGTGGGGTGAGCAGTTCTTC
>once|TRBV6-5|NA|TRBJ1-1
CASSYSRFFEAFF
TGTGCCAGCAGTTACTCCCGCTTTTTTGAAGCTTTCTTT
>NA|TRBV19|NA|TRBJ2-2
CASSPGTQLFTNTGELFF
TGTGCCAGTAGTCCCGGGACTCAACTCTTCACGAACACCGGGGAGCTGTTTTTT
>NA|TRBV18|TRBD2|TRBJ2-4
CASSPRRLAGGTTKNIQYF
TGTGCCAGCTCACCACGGCGACTAGCGGGAGGAACTACCAAAAACATTCAGTACTTC
>NA|TRBV21-1|NA|TRBJ2-7
CASSKVWASGSYEQYF
NA